Below are 30 T cell receptor beta chains sequenced from a single sample in a study of OX40 agonist ivuxolimab in advanced cancers. Profiling relied on immunoSEQ multiplex PCR, and the TCRdb table lists in-frame clones only, not all of them. This sample has approximately 55,000 clones, with about nine tenths found just once. The source material was CD4+ or CD8+ T cells sorted from blood, sampled in a trial of the OX40 agonist ivuxolimab. These receptors were collected from an adult with an advanced solid tumor such as melanoma, head and neck, liver or kidney cancer.

J is TRBJ1-5 and V is TRBV6-1; perhaps TRBD1 as D (5 bases). This CDR3 region has 14 residues. Trimming took off 3 bases at V and 6 bases at J, with 12 bases between the two ends. Per the germline V gene, CDR1 is MNHNS and CDR2 is SASEGT. This CDR3 reads CASSETPGGQPQHF. As DNA, the CDR3 is TGTGCCAGCAGTGAGACACCCGGGGGTCAGCCCCAGCATTTT.

The chain is built from TRBV14 and TRBJ1-5; D unclear. Germline CDR1 reads SGHDN; CDR2 reads FVKESK. The CDR3 has 13 residues. Trimming took 5 bases from V and 3 from J, leaving 8 bases between them. CDR3 nucleotide sequence: TGTGCCAGCAGCGCTTTTGTCAATCAGCCCCAGCATTTT. It specifies CASSAFVNQPQHF.

V is TRBV5-4 and J is TRBJ2-7, with 8 bases aligning to TRBD2. This CDR3 contains 16 residues. J was trimmed by 0 bases and V by 3 bases; bases with no gene match: 8. Germline V gene sequence: CDR1 SGHNT, CDR2 YYREEE (reference sequence). The CDR3 loop is CASSWGLGTSSYEQYF. DNA for the CDR3: TGTGCCAGCAGCTGGGGGCTCGGGACTAGCTCCTACGAGCAGTACTTC. Using reference TRBV5-4 and TRBJ2-7 for the parts outside the CDR3, the full variable domain is ETGVTQSPTHLIKTRGQQVTLRCSSQSGHNTVSWYQQALGQGPQFIFQYYREEENGRGNFPPRFSGLQFPNYSSELNVNALELDDSALYLCASSWGLGTSSYEQYFGPGTRLTVT.

A single count supports this clone. J is TRBJ1-2 and V is TRBV19; 7 bases match TRBD1. The CDR3 runs to 14 residues. Germline V CDR1 and CDR2: LNHDA, SQIVND (reference sequence). Trimming removed 1 base from V and 4 bases from J; junction bases left unmatched: 3. DNA for the CDR3: TGTGCCAGTAGTATAGTCGGACAGGCCTATGGCTACACCTTC. The encoded protein is CASSIVGQAYGYTF.

V and J are TRBV7-9 and TRBJ2-7, with 10 nucleotides matching TRBD2. J was trimmed by 7 bases and V by 0 bases; bases with no gene match: 6. This CDR3 region has 15 residues. Germline CDR1 SEHNR, CDR2 FQNEAQ (reference sequence). CDR3 in DNA: TGTGCCAGCAGCTTAGCCAGCGGGAGGGCCGGGGAGCAGTACTTC. It encodes CASSLASGRAGEQYF.

The V call is TRBV7-2, the J call TRBJ2-7, with no clear D. The CDR3 is 14 amino acids. In germline, CDR1 is SGHTA, CDR2 FQGNSA. V lost 1 base to trimming and J lost 2 bases, with 9 bases between them. The CDR3 protein is CASSLVVSPYEQYF. The DNA for the CDR3 is TGTGCCAGCAGCTTAGTGGTCAGCCCCTACGAGCAGTACTTC.

The genes are TRBV5-8 and TRBJ2-6; D not resolved. Per the germline V gene, CDR1 is SGHTS and CDR2 is YDEGEE. The CDR3 spans 17 residues. V gave up 0 bases and J gave up 1 base, with 11 bases separating them. This CDR3 reads CASSLAYAQSGANVLTF. In DNA, the CDR3 is TGTGCCAGCAGCTTGGCCTACGCCCAGTCTGGGGCCAACGTCCTGACTTTC.

This clone showed up just a few times. The gene calls are TRBV5-1 and TRBJ1-1, with D unclear. The CDR3 contains 14 residues. Germline V gene data show CDR1 as SGHRS and CDR2 as YFSETQ. The V and J ends lost 2 bases and 1 base respectively, with 9 bases between them. The CDR3 reads CASSFGEANTEAFF. The CDR3 region has the DNA TGCGCCAGCAGCTTCGGAGAGGCGAACACTGAAGCTTTCTTT.

The chain carries TRBV27 and TRBJ2-1; 7 bases map to TRBD1. This CDR3 comprises 15 residues. The germline V gene has CDR1 MNHEY and CDR2 SMNVEV (reference sequence). The V and J ends lost 5 bases and 4 bases, in that order; junction bases with no gene match: 8. CDR3 loop: CASSPSGTVYNEQFF. The CDR3 bases are TGTGCCAGCAGTCCCTCCGGGACAGTATACAATGAGCAGTTCTTC.

In regard to this clone: An end of the junction does not agree with germline; a read error may underlie this. Additional DNA sequences in this sample encode the identical CDR3. The V call is TRBV2, the J call TRBJ1-5; D is perhaps TRBD1 (6 bases). The germline V gene has CDR1 SNHLY and CDR2 FYNNEI. The CDR3 is made up of 14 amino acids. The CDR3 nucleotides are TGTGCCAGCAGTGAAGCGGCAGGGGCTCAGCCCCAGCACTTT. Residues: CASSEAAGAQPQHF. Full variable domain (rest looked up from reference TRBV2 and TRBJ1-5): EPEVTQTPSHQVTQMGQEVILRCVPISNHLYFYWYRQILGQKVEFLVSFYNNEISEKSEIFDDQFSVERPDGSNFTLKIRSTKLEDSAMYFCASSEAAGAQPQHFGDGTRLSIL.

V gene TRBV11-2 combines with J gene TRBJ2-2; 9 nucleotides line up with TRBD1. This CDR3 region has 14 residues. The ends lost 6 bases at V and 7 bases at J; junction bases unmatched: 6. Germline values: CDR1 SGHAT, CDR2 FQNNGV. The CDR3 bases are TGTGCCAGCAGTGCGACAGGGGGAAGCGGGGAGCTGTTTTTT. Translating gives CASSATGGSGELFF.

The rearrangement uses TRBV28 and TRBJ1-2; 7 bases align to TRBD1. The CDR3 sequence is 13 residues long. V lost 6 bases to trimming and J lost 3 bases; unmatched junction nucleotides: 4. CDR1 and CDR2 from the germline V gene are MDHEN and SYDVKM. CDR3 sequence (DNA): TGTGCCAGCAGGGTAGACAGGGACTATGGCTACACCTTC. Translating gives CASRVDRDYGYTF.

The chain carries TRBV30 and TRBJ2-7, with D perhaps TRBD1 (6 bases). This CDR3 contains 13 residues. Germline values: CDR1 GTSNPN, CDR2 SVGIG (reference sequence). The germline V and J ends were trimmed by 7 bases and 3 bases, with 16 bases remaining between them. Here the CDR3 reads CASSGTQFYEQYF. In nucleotides, the CDR3 is TGTGCCTCCTCGGGGACACAATTCTACGAGCAGTACTTC.

This chain uses TRBV4-2 with TRBJ2-3, with 7 bases that match TRBD1. V dropped 0 bases and J dropped 4; count of bases not matched to a gene: 7. This CDR3 comprises 16 residues. Germline-derived CDR1 and CDR2 are LGHNA and YNFKEQ. CDR3 region: CASSQDVGQGADTQYF. CDR3 sequence (DNA): TGTGCCAGCAGCCAAGATGTCGGGCAGGGGGCAGATACGCAGTATTTT.

This clone showed up just once. The rearrangement joins TRBV27 to TRBJ2-7; 7 bases match TRBD1. The CDR3 is made up of 15 amino acids. Germline assignment: CDR1 MNHEY and CDR2 SMNVEV (reference sequence). J was trimmed by 0 bases and V by 4 bases; bases with no gene match: 6. CDR3 DNA sequence: TGTGCCAGCAGTTCCCCGGGACAGAGCTCCTACGAGCAGTACTTC. It is translated as CASSSPGQSSYEQYF.

The sample holds one count of this clone. The V gene is TRBV5-1, the J gene TRBJ2-7, with D hard to call. Germline V gene lookup returns CDR1 SGHRS and CDR2 YFSETQ. CDR3 length: 15 amino acids. The V end lost 0 bases, the J end lost 0 bases, and 10 bases lay between the germline ends. The CDR3 reads CASSLEHVSSYEQYF. DNA of the CDR3: TGCGCCAGCAGCTTGGAACACGTCTCCTCCTACGAGCAGTACTTC.

This chain joins TRBV2 and TRBJ2-2; possibly TRBD2 for D (6 bases). CDR1 and CDR2 from the germline V gene are SNHLY and FYNNEI. The V end was cut by 7 bases, the J end by 6 bases, with 9 bases between. The CDR3 totals 12 residues. CDR3 loop: CASTRGAGELFF. CDR3 nucleotides: TGTGCCAGCACGCGGGGTGCCGGGGAGCTGTTTTTT.

The J gene is TRBJ1-2, the V gene TRBV6-1; 8 nucleotides agree with TRBD1. The CDR3 is 13 residues long. From germline, CDR1 is MNHNS and CDR2 SASEGT. The junction had 8 bases not matched to a gene; V was cut back by 6 bases and J by 8 bases. This chain's CDR3 is CASRADRGLGYTF. The CDR3 bases are TGTGCCAGCAGGGCAGACAGGGGTCTGGGCTACACCTTC.

This clone was found a few times. DNA of the CDR3: TGTGCCAGCAGTTACTCTAGAGTGTACAATGAGCAGTTCTTC. The encoded protein is CASSYSRVYNEQFF. This sequence joins TRBV6-6 and TRBJ2-1, with D unclear. The CDR3 length is 14 residues. Germline loops: CDR1 MNHNY, CDR2 SVGAGI (reference sequence). Trimming removed 0 bases at V and 4 bases at J, with 7 bases between.

The DNA of the CDR3 is TGTGCCAGCAGCCCCGGGACCCTCGGAGGCGGCTACACCTTC. Protein: CASSPGTLGGGYTF. The rearrangement joins TRBV7-2 to TRBJ1-2, with D maybe TRBD1 (5 bases). The V gene lost 5 bases and the J gene lost 8 bases, with 18 bases spanning the gap. CDR1 SGHTA and CDR2 FQGNSA come from the germline V gene. The length of the CDR3 is 14 residues.

This clone occurred a few times. The V gene is TRBV7-2, the J gene TRBJ1-5, with D possibly being TRBD1 (5 bases). V shed 4 bases and J shed 0 bases, with 13 bases lying between them. The CDR3 contains 16 residues. The V gene's germline CDR1 is SGHTA and CDR2 FQGNSA. The CDR3 region has the DNA TGTGCCAGCAGCTCCCGGGGGACCTATAGCAATCAGCCCCAGCATTTT. Translation: CASSSRGTYSNQPQHF.

This clone was seen only once. The chain carries TRBV11-3 and TRBJ2-2; D gene unclear. V lost 4 bases to trimming and J lost 1 base, with 7 bases between them. The CDR3 is 14 residues long. Germline CDR1 and CDR2: SGHNT and YENEEA. For the CDR3, the DNA is TGTGCCAGCAGCTCTACGGTGAACACCGGGGAGCTGTTTTTT. This gives the protein CASSSTVNTGELFF.

V and J are TRBV15 and TRBJ1-3; D may be TRBD1 (6 bases). Per the germline V gene, CDR1 is LNHNV and CDR2 is YYDKDF (reference sequence). The ends were cut back, 0 bases at V and 3 bases at J, with 6 bases in the middle. The CDR3 is made up of 14 amino acids. CDR3 nucleotides: TGTGCCACCAGCAGAGACAGGGGTGGAAACACCATATATTTT. It translates to CATSRDRGGNTIYF.

The chain combines TRBV6-5 with TRBJ2-3; D not certain. This CDR3 is 15 amino acids long. V lost 6 bases to trimming and J lost 0 bases, with 13 bases between them. Germline CDR1 reads MNHEY; CDR2 reads SVGAGI. CDR3 sequence reads: CASRRSARSTDTQYF. DNA for the CDR3: TGTGCCAGCAGGAGGAGCGCAAGAAGCACAGATACGCAGTATTTT.

J is TRBJ1-1 and V is TRBV6-6; TRBD1 is a possible D gene (5 bases). Per germline, CDR1 MNHNY and CDR2 SVGAGI (reference sequence). CDR3 size: 16 residues. V lost 2 bases and J 2 bases, leaving 15 bases between the germline ends. CDR3 loop: CASSYPTLQGNTEAFF. The CDR3 DNA is TGTGCCAGCAGTTACCCCACTCTTCAGGGAAACACTGAAGCTTTCTTT.

The chain carries TRBV29-1 and TRBJ2-1; unclear D gene. Looked up from germline, CDR1 is SQVTM and CDR2 is ANQGSEA. The CDR3 loop spans 12 amino acids. The ends were cut back, 3 bases at V and 9 bases at J, with 12 bases in the middle. The CDR3 coding sequence is TGCAGCGTTGACCCTAGTTTGGGTGAGCAGTTCTTC. It codes for CSVDPSLGEQFF.

This clone was recorded once. The V call is TRBV4-2, the J call TRBJ2-1; D is uncertain. The CDR3 has 14 residues. V shed 1 base and J shed 9 bases, with 13 bases lying between them. Germline V gene data show CDR1 as LGHNA and CDR2 as YNFKEQ. CDR3 in DNA: TGTGCCAGCAGCCAAGTTGTCACGGATCCTGAGCAGTTCTTC. Translated: CASSQVVTDPEQFF.

Comment on this clone: The conserved phenylalanine or tryptophan normally closing the CDR3 is absent here, so this likely arose from a read error. This sequence joins TRBV7-3 and TRBJ2-7; D is unresolved. The CDR3 has 15 residues. Trimming pared 1 base from V and 5 bases from J, leaving 15 bases between. Germline-derived CDR1 and CDR2 are SGHTA and FQGTGA. CDR3 sequence reads: CASSLIPGNSDEQYL. CDR3 nucleotides: TGTGCCAGCAGCTTAATACCAGGAAACTCGGACGAGCAGTACCTC.

The gene calls are TRBV6-1 and TRBJ2-4, with D possibly TRBD2 on 5 matching bases. The CDR3 length is 16 residues. CDR1 is MNHNS, CDR2 SASEGT, per germline. V lost 2 bases and J 0 bases, leaving 11 bases between the germline ends. CDR3 DNA sequence: TGTGCCAGCAGTGAACGGTCAGGACTAGCCAAAAACATTCAGTACTTC. This encodes CASSERSGLAKNIQYF.

This chain joins TRBV19 and TRBJ1-1, with D perhaps matching TRBD1 (5 bases). Trimming shortened V by 6 bases and J by 0 bases, and 17 bases separated the two germline ends. CDR3 length: 16 residues. Germline CDR1 and CDR2: LNHDA and SQIVND (reference sequence). The CDR3 region is CASRDRYRSLNTEAFF. CDR3 nucleotides: TGTGCCAGTAGGGATAGATACAGGTCCCTGAACACTGAAGCTTTCTTT.